This T cell receptor (beta chain) was identified in a study of control samples from healthy donors and cancer patients. This clone was detected only once. This CDR3 comprises 15 residues. Trimming took 0 bases from V and 0 from J, leaving 10 bases between them. CDR1 SGDLS and CDR2 YYNGEE come from the germline V gene. Method: immunoSEQ multiplex PCR; TCRdb's copy keeps in-frame clones and lacks some. The sample holds about 130,000 clones, approximately 92% seen once. This sequence was found in a man aged 40-55 years in good health. The genes are TRBV9 and TRBJ2-7; D gene unclear. Sequencing input: blood. This CDR3 is CASSVGAETSYEQYF. The CDR3 nucleotides read TGTGCCAGCAGCGTAGGCGCAGAGACCTCCTACGAGCAGTACTTC.